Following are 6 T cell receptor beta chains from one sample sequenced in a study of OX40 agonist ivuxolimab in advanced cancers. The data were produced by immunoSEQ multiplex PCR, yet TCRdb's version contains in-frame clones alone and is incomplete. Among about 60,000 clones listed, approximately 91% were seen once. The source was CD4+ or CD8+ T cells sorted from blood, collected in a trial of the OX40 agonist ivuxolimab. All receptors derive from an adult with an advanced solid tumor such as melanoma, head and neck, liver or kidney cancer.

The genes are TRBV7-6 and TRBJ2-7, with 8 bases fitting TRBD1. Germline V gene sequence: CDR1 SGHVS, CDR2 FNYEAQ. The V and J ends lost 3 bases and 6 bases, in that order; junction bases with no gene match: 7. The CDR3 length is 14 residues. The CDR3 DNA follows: TGTGCCAGCAGCTTGGGGACAGGCGTCGGCGAGCAGTACTTC. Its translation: CASSLGTGVGEQYF.

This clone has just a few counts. CDR3 in DNA: TGTGCCAGCAGCTTAGTGAGGGTGAGGGATGGCTACACCTTC. Translating gives CASSLVRVRDGYTF. The chain uses TRBV7-9 and TRBJ1-2; D unclear. The CDR3 sequence is 14 residues long. Germline-derived CDR1 and CDR2 are SEHNR and FQNEAQ (reference sequence). The ends were cut back, 1 base at V and 6 bases at J, with 12 bases in the middle. Filled out from reference TRBV7-9 and TRBJ1-2, the complete variable domain reads DTGVSQNPRHKITKRGQNVTFRCDPISEHNRLYWYRQTLGQGPEFLTYFQNEAQLEKSRLLSDRFSAERPKGSFSTLEIQRTEQGDSAMYLCASSLVRVRDGYTFGSGTRLTVV.

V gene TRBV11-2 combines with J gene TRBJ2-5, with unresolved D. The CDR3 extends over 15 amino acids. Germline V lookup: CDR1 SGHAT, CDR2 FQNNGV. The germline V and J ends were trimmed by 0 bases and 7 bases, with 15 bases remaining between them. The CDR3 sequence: CASSLDLGKRSTQYF. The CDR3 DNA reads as TGTGCCAGCAGCTTAGATTTGGGGAAAAGATCGACCCAGTACTTC.

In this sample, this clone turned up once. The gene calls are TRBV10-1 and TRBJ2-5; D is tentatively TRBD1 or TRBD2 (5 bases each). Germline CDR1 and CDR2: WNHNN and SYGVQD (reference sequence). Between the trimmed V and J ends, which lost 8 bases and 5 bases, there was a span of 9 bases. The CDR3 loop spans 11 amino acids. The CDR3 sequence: CASGDAETQYF. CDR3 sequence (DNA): TGCGCCAGCGGGGACGCGGAGACCCAGTACTTC.

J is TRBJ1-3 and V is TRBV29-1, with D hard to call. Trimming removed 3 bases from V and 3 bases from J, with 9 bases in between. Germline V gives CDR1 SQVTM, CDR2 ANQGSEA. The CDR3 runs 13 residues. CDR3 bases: TGCAGCGTTGAGGGAGGGAATGGAAACACCATATATTTT. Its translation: CSVEGGNGNTIYF.

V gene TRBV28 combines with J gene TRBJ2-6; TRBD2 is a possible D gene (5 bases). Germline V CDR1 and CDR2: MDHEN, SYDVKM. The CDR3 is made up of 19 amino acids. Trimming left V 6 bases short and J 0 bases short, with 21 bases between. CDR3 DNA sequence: TGTGCCAGCAGCAATCCCCGGGGATCCCTTTACTCTGGGGCCAACGTCCTGACTTTC. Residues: CASSNPRGSLYSGANVLTF. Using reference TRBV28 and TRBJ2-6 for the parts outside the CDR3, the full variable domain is DVKVTQSSRYLVKRTGEKVFLECVQDMDHENMFWYRQDPGLGLRLIYFSYDVKMKEKGDIPEGYSVSREKKERFSLILESASTNQTSMYLCASSNPRGSLYSGANVLTFGAGSRLTVL.